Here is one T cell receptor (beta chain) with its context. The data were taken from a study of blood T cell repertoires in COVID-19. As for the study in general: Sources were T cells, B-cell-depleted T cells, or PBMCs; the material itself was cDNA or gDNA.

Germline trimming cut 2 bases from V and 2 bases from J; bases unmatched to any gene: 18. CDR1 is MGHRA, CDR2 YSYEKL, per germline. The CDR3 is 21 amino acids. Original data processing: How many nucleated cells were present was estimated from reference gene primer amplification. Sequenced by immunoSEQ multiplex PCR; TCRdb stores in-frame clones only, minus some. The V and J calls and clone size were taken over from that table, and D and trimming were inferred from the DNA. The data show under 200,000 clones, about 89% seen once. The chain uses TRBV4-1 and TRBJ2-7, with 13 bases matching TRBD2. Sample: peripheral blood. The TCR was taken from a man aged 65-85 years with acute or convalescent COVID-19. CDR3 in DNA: TGCGCCAGCAGCCAAATAGGAAATGCTCCCGGGACTAGCGGGGAGGCCTACGAGCAGTACTTC. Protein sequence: CASSQIGNAPGTSGEAYEQYF.